This entry lists 14 T cell receptor beta chains sequenced from one sample in a study of T cells in Graves' hyperthyroidism and ophthalmopathy (dated by TCRdb to between 2019 and 2020). The library was built by means of multiplex PCR. The instrument was an Illumina HiSeq 2000. The TCR beta CDR3 regions were amplified from RNA transcripts. A first-round RT-PCR of the TCR CDR3 used the HTBI primer set with the Qiagen OneStep RT-PCR kit. The public reads were reprocessed in TCRdb via fastp at Q25 and MiXCR, keeping in-frame beta chains. Rows merge per CDR3 protein into single entries with the most common DNA and genes. Across this sample there are more than 500,000 distinct CDR3 sequences, with around 15% seen only once. Over 3.5% of the sample is held by the ten biggest clonotypes. Sequenced sample: blood. These receptor sequences come from a woman between 25 and 40 years old with Graves' hyperthyroidism.

The sample holds many counts of this clonotype. As DNA, the CDR3 is TGTGCCAGCAGCTTAGTGACTAGCGGCTACAATGAGCAGTTCTTC. It translates to CASSLVTSGYNEQFF. The V gene is TRBV7-2, the J gene TRBJ2-1; 9 nucleotides agree with TRBD2. The CDR3 runs to 15 residues. Germline CDR1 is SGHTA and CDR2 is FQGNSA. V shed 1 base and J 3 bases; nucleotides not matched to a gene: 1.

This clonotype showed up just a few times. CDR3 residues: CASSSRRLAVTDTQYF. CDR3 nucleotide sequence: TGTGCCAGCAGCTCAAGGAGACTAGCGGTCACAGATACGCAGTATTTT. V gene TRBV7-8 combines with J gene TRBJ2-3; 9 bases are a match to TRBD2. The CDR3 has 16 residues. Trimming at V came to 4 bases and at J to 2 bases, leaving 7 bases not matched to a gene. Germline CDR1 is SGHVS and CDR2 is FQNEAQ.

In DNA form, the CDR3 reads TGTGCCAGCAGTTGGTCCCCCTATGGGGGGGCGGATGGCTACACCTTC. It yields the protein CASSWSPYGGADGYTF. The chain links TRBV12-3 or TRBV12-4 to TRBJ1-2; perhaps TRBD1 as D (6 bases). With 4 bases removed from V and 6 bases from J, the gap between germline ends came to 21 bases. The CDR3 has 16 amino acids.

In this sample, this clonotype turned up many times. V usage is TRBV11-2 and J usage is TRBJ2-7; D is uncertain. Per germline, CDR1 SGHAT and CDR2 FQNNGV. The CDR3 is 15 residues long. V gave up 5 bases and J gave up 3 bases, with 17 bases separating them. The CDR3 spells CASSPLPFQSYEQYF. CDR3 DNA: TGTGCCAGCAGCCCCCTCCCTTTTCAAAGCTACGAGCAGTACTTC.

This clonotype has at least ten counts. The genes are TRBV2 and TRBJ2-2, with unresolved D. There are 13 residues in the CDR3. Trimming removed 5 bases from V and 4 bases from J, with 8 bases in between. CDR1 and CDR2 from the germline V gene are SNHLY and FYNNEI. The CDR3 loop is CASSSSSTGELFF. CDR3 bases: TGTGCCAGCAGTTCATCTAGCACCGGGGAGCTGTTTTTT.

This clonotype has only a few counts. The chain uses TRBV27 and TRBJ2-5, with D hard to call. From germline, CDR1 is MNHEY and CDR2 SMNVEV (reference sequence). The CDR3 runs to 13 residues. The V gene lost 3 bases and the J gene lost 5 bases, with 10 bases spanning the gap. CDR3 sequence reads: CASSLVYSETQYF. DNA for the CDR3: TGTGCCAGCAGTTTGGTCTACTCGGAGACCCAGTACTTC.

This clonotype was seen only a few times. The rearrangement uses TRBV9 and TRBJ1-1; TRBD1 is a possible D gene (5 bases). The germline gives CDR1 SGDLS, CDR2 YYNGEE. V was pared by 2 bases and J by 8 bases, with 13 bases between. This CDR3 has 13 amino acids. The CDR3 DNA is TGTGCCAGCAGCGTGGGGACGGCTAGGGAAGCTTTCTTT. Amino acids: CASSVGTAREAFF.

The rearrangement uses TRBV28 and TRBJ1-5; perhaps TRBD1 as D (6 bases). Germline CDR1 MDHEN, CDR2 SYDVKM. Trimming removed 3 bases at V and 3 bases at J, with 15 bases between. CDR3 size: 16 residues. CDR3: CASSFLGGATNQPQHF. For the CDR3, the DNA is TGTGCCAGCAGTTTCTTAGGGGGGGCGACCAATCAGCCCCAGCATTTT.

This clonotype has ten or more counts. The chain links TRBV6-2 or TRBV6-3 to TRBJ2-5; a possible D gene is TRBD2 (6 bases). This CDR3 spans 13 amino acids. V was clipped by 6 bases and J by 7 bases, with 15 bases between them. The germline V gene has CDR1 MNHEY and CDR2 SVGEGT. The CDR3 spells CASRPTGDGTQYF. CDR3 DNA sequence: TGTGCCAGCAGGCCAACGGGGGACGGGACCCAGTACTTC.

This clonotype was seen a handful of times. This chain uses TRBV12-3 or TRBV12-4 with TRBJ1-3; 7 nucleotides align to TRBD1. J was trimmed by 2 bases and V by 6 bases; bases with no gene match: 7. The CDR3 extends over 15 amino acids. The CDR3 nucleotides read TGTGCCAGCAGGCCCGGGACAGAAGCTGGAAACACCATATATTTT. Its translation: CASRPGTEAGNTIYF.

This clonotype was seen many times. The chain combines TRBV6-1 with TRBJ2-7; a possible D gene is TRBD1 (5 bases). This CDR3 has 13 residues. V lost 8 bases, J lost 2 bases, and 13 bases lay in between. From germline, CDR1 is MNHNS and CDR2 SASEGT. This CDR3 is CASGASATYEQYF. The CDR3, as DNA: TGTGCCAGCGGGGCATCGGCCACCTACGAGCAGTACTTC.

CDR3 nucleotide sequence: TGTGCCAGTAGTCAGTCCATCCGGGACACTGAAGCTTTCTTT. Residues: CASSQSIRDTEAFF. This chain uses TRBV19 with TRBJ1-1, with no clear D. Trimming took 5 bases from V and 3 from J, leaving 13 bases between them. The CDR3 consists of 14 residues. Germline V gives CDR1 LNHDA, CDR2 SQIVND (reference sequence).

This chain uses TRBV6-2 or TRBV6-3 with TRBJ2-2; TRBD2 matches 12 bases. V was pared by 5 bases and J by 7 bases, with 8 bases of the junction left unmatched. The CDR3 sequence is 16 residues long. Looked up from germline, CDR1 is MNHEY and CDR2 is SVGEGT. CDR3 coding DNA: TGTGCCAGCAGTGTCCGACTAGCGGGAGAAGGCGGGGAGCTGTTTTTT. Its translation is CASSVRLAGEGGELFF.

This clonotype was seen at least ten times. This chain joins TRBV7-2 and TRBJ2-5; 8 bases map to TRBD2. Looked up from germline, CDR1 is SGHTA and CDR2 is FQGNSA. V shed 6 bases and J 5 bases; nucleotides not matched to a gene: 8. This CDR3 comprises 14 residues. CDR3 DNA: TGTGCCAGCAGAGGAGCGGGAGTGGGTGAGACCCAGTACTTC. Protein: CASRGAGVGETQYF.